Following are 8 T cell receptor beta chains from one sample sequenced in a study of PD-L1 blockade in urothelial cancer. Documented time point: pretreatment peripheral blood. Assay used: immunoSEQ multiplex PCR; TCRdb lists only in-frame clones, some missing. This sample has around 68,000 clones, with 70% to 90% found just once. The source material was PBMCs, sampled around atezolizumab (anti-PD-L1) treatment. Every receptor here comes from a man in his sixties or seventies with urothelial cancer.

The rearrangement uses TRBV7-2 and TRBJ2-7; maybe TRBD2 (6 bases). The germline V and J ends were trimmed by 5 bases and 4 bases, with 21 bases remaining between them. CDR1 is SGHTA, CDR2 FQGNSA, per germline. This CDR3 spans 16 amino acids. This CDR3 reads CASSQSGGLTRYEQYF. The CDR3 bases are TGTGCCAGCAGCCAATCCGGGGGTCTCACCCGATACGAGCAGTACTTC.

The chain carries TRBV9 and TRBJ1-1, with D possibly TRBD1 on 6 matching bases. This CDR3 has 13 residues. Trimming cost V 6 bases and J 2 bases, with 11 bases left between them. Germline CDR1 SGDLS, CDR2 YYNGEE. The CDR3 loop is CASTRTANTEAFF. The CDR3 DNA sequence: TGTGCCAGCACCAGGACAGCTAACACTGAAGCTTTCTTT.

The J gene is TRBJ2-3, the V gene TRBV5-1, with 11 bases matching TRBD1. Unmatched junction bases numbered 6, after V lost 3 bases and J lost 6 bases. In germline, CDR1 is SGHRS, CDR2 YFSETQ. The CDR3 totals 15 residues. In DNA form, the CDR3 reads TGCGCCAGCAGCTGGACAGGGGGCGTCTCGGATACGCAGTATTTT. It translates to CASSWTGGVSDTQYF.

This clone was observed a handful of times. V gene TRBV28 combines with J gene TRBJ1-1; D is uncertain. The CDR3 covers 11 residues. Germline V gives CDR1 MDHEN, CDR2 SYDVKM. Trimming took 1 base from V and 6 from J, leaving 3 bases between them. CDR3: CASSLSSEAFF. The CDR3 DNA reads as TGTGCCAGCAGTTTATCGTCTGAAGCTTTCTTT.

The rearrangement joins TRBV6-1 to TRBJ2-1; TRBD2 might be the D (6 bases). The CDR3 runs to 16 residues. Trimming stripped 1 base from V and 2 bases from J, with 12 bases between. The germline CDR1 and CDR2 sequences are MNHNS and SASEGT. The CDR3: CASSEEGSGAYNEQFF. The CDR3 DNA reads TGTGCCAGCAGTGAAGAAGGTAGCGGAGCCTACAATGAGCAGTTCTTC.

The chain joins TRBV5-1 to TRBJ1-2; perhaps TRBD1 as D (6 bases). CDR1 and CDR2 from the germline V gene are SGHRS and YFSETQ. Trimming left V 0 bases short and J 4 bases short, with 10 bases between. CDR3 length equals 14 residues. The CDR3 nucleotides are TGCGCCAGCAGCTTGGGACAGGTGATCTATGGCTACACCTTC. Translating gives CASSLGQVIYGYTF.

The chain employs TRBV5-1 and TRBJ2-7, with a possible D match to TRBD1 (5 bases). Germline loops: CDR1 SGHRS, CDR2 YFSETQ. Trimming left V 1 base short and J 6 bases short, with 14 bases between. CDR3 size: 14 residues. The CDR3 DNA reads as TGCGCCAGCAGCTTGTCCCAGGGAAACGGCGAGCAGTACTTC. Translated, it gives CASSLSQGNGEQYF.

The V and J genes are TRBV19 and TRBJ2-1; 12 bases align to TRBD2. This CDR3 comprises 17 residues. The germline CDR1 and CDR2 sequences are LNHDA and SQIVND (reference sequence). The trim removed 3 bases at V and 7 bases at J, leaving 10 bases unmatched. The CDR3, as DNA: TGTGCCAGTAGTATCTTCGCTAGCGGGAGGGGTGGAAATGAGCAGTTCTTC. It encodes CASSIFASGRGGNEQFF.